This TCR beta chain was observed in a study of T cell repertoires and HLA-DP antigens. Study-level results: Against both alloantigens, CD137+ clonality was similar, approximately 0.39.

The assay was immunoSEQ multiplex PCR, and TCRdb's table has in-frame clones only and misses some. The sample records some 120,000 clones, approximately 92% being singletons. Deletions cut 4 bases from V and 7 bases from J, with 22 bases between. This CDR3 is built from 15 residues. The germline CDR1 and CDR2 sequences are GTSNPN and SVGIG (reference sequence). Note on this clone: Its antigen is undetermined.

Average purity of the negatively selected CD4+ T cells was more than 95%. Untouched CD4+ T cells were bead-isolated at about 98% purity. The sequence derives from a woman aged 18 to 35 in good health and CMV-seronegative. The rearrangement joins TRBV30 to TRBJ1-2, with a possible D match to TRBD1 (6 bases). The source material was CD4+ T cells from PBMCs. CDR3 DNA sequence: TGTGCCTGGACCCCGGTACCGGGAGGGGGGCTTGGCTACACCTTC. Translation gives CAWTPVPGGGLGYTF.